The entry that follows covers one TCR beta chain sequence. Trimming pared 9 bases from V and 3 bases from J, leaving 9 bases between. The CDR3 loop spans 12 amino acids. Germline V lookup: CDR1 SEHNR, CDR2 FQNEAQ (reference sequence). These data come from a study of blood T cell repertoires in COVID-19. Overall study: Sites in the United States, Italy and Spain provided acute and convalescent COVID-19 samples. In each case, the material was cDNA or gDNA derived from T cells, B-cell-depleted T cells, or PBMCs.

Per the study methods: Using reference gene primer amplification, nucleated cell counts were estimated. Using immunoSEQ multiplex PCR, the repertoire was profiled, and TCRdb retains in-frame clones only, with some absent. D and trimming come from the DNA, and the V and J calls and clone size come from that table. The sample holds approximately 170,000 clones; 75% to 85% are singletons and the top ten take 4.5% to 7.5%. Recovered status in Cohort 3 required two negative PCRs, clearance, or symptom resolution. Specimen: PBMCs or T cells enriched from blood (not recorded which). The clonotype originates from a man between 35 and 55 years old who had recovered from COVID-19. The chain carries TRBV7-9 and TRBJ2-1; TRBD1 is a possible D gene (6 bases). CDR3 loop: CASQGSYNEQFF. For the CDR3, the DNA is TGTGCCAGTCAGGGGAGCTACAATGAGCAGTTCTTC. Supplemented by reference TRBV7-9 and TRBJ2-1, the full variable domain reads DTGVSQNPRHKITKRGQNVTFRCDPISEHNRLYWYRQTLGQGPEFLTYFQNEAQLEKSRLLSDRFSAERPKGSFSTLEIQRTEQGDSAMYLCASQGSYNEQFFGPGTRLTVL.